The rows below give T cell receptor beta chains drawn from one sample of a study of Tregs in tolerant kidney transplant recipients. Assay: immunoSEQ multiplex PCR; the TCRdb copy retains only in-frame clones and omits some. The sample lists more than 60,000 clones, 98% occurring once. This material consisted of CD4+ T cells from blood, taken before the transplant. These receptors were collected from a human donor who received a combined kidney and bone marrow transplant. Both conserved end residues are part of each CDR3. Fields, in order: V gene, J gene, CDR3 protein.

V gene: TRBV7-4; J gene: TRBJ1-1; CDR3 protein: CASTPTGVGSEAFF
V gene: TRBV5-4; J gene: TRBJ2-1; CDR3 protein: CASSLGGTGVDEQFF
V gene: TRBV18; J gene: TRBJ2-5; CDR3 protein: CASSPLKMDSQETQYF
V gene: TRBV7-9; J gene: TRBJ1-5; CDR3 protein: CASSSGRQGSQPQHF
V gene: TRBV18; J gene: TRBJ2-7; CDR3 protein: CASSLSGGASSSEQYF
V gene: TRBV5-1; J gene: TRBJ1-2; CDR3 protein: CASSLGGTDNYGYTF
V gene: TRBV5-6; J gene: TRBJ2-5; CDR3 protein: CASFATNPGQGHETQYF
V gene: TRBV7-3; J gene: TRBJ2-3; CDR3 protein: CASSMGGGRVDTQYF
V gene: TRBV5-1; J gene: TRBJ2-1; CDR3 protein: CASSSLPTGAGRNEQFF
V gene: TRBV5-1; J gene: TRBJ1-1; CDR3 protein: CASRPQGYTEAFF
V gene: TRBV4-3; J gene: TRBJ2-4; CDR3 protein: CASSLDWRNIQYF
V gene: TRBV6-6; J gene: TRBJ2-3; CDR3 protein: CASSTSGYSTDTQYF
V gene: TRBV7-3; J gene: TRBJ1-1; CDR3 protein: CASSLAGGLNTEAFF
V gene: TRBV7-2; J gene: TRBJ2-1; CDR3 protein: CASSHGTGADNEQFF
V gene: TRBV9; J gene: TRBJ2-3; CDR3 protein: CASSQVGLAGVGDTQYF
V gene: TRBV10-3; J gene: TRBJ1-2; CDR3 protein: CAISQGPYGYTF
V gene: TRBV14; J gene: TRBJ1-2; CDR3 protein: CASSQQTGDYGYTF
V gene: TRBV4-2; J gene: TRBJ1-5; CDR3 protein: CASSQDGGLSNQPQHF
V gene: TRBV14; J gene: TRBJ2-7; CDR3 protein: CASSQVSRGLGEQYF
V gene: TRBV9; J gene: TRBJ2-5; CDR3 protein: CASSVDWEETQYF